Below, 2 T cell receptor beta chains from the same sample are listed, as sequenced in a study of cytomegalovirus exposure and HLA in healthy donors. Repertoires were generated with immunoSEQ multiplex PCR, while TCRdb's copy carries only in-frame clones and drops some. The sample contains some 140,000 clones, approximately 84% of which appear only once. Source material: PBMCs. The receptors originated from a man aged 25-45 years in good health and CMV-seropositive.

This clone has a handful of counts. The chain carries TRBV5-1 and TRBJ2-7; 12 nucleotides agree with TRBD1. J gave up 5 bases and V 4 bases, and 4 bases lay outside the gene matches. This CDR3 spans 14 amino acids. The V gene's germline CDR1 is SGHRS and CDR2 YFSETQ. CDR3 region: CASSPGQGADEQYF. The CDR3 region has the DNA TGCGCCAGCAGCCCGGGACAGGGGGCTGACGAGCAGTACTTC. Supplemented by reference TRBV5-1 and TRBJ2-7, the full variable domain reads KAGVTQTPRYLIKTRGQQVTLSCSPISGHRSVSWYQQTPGQGLQFLFEYFSETQRNKGNFPGRFSGRQFSNSRSEMNVSTLELGDSALYLCASSPGQGADEQYFGPGTRLTVT.

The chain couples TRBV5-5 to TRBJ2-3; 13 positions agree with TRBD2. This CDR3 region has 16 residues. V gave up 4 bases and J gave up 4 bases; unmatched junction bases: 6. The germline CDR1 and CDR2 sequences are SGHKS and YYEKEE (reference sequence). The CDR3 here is CASSPWTSGSADTQYF. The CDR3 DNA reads TGTGCCAGCAGCCCCTGGACTAGCGGGAGTGCAGATACGCAGTATTTT. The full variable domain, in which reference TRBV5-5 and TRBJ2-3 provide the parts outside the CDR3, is DAGVTQSPTHLIKTRGQQVTLRCSPISGHKSVSWYQQVLGQGPQFIFQYYEKEERGRGNFPDRFSARQFPNYSSELNVNALLLGDSALYLCASSPWTSGSADTQYFGPGTRLTVL.